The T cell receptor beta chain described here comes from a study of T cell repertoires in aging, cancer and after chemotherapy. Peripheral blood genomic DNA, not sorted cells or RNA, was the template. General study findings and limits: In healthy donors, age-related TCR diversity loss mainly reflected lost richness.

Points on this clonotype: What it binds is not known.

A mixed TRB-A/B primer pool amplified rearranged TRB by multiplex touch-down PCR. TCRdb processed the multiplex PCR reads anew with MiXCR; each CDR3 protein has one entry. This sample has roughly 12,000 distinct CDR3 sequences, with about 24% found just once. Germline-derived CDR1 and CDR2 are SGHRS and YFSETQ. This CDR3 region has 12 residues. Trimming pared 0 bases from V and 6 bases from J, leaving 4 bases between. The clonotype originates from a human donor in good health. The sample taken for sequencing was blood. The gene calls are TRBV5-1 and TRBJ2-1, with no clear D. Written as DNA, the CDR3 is TGCGCCAGCAGCTTGGGTCTCAATGAGCAGTTCTTC. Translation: CASSLGLNEQFF. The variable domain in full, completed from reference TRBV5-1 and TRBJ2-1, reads KAGVTQTPRYLIKTRGQQVTLSCSPISGHRSVSWYQQTPGQGLQFLFEYFSETQRNKGNFPGRFSGRQFSNSRSEMNVSTLELGDSALYLCASSLGLNEQFFGPGTRLTVL.